The 9 T cell receptor beta chains given below trace back to one sample, sequenced in a study of T cells in Graves' hyperthyroidism and ophthalmopathy. The source material, RNA transcripts, was used to amplify TCR beta CDR3 regions. Initially, a first-round RT-PCR of the TCR CDR3 employed the HTBI primer set. TCRdb recomputed calls from the multiplex PCR reads with MiXCR, one row per CDR3 protein. The table records under 400,000 distinct CDR3 sequences, roughly 15% of them present only once. The specimen sequenced was blood. The receptors come from a woman aged 60-70 years with Graves' ophthalmopathy.

This clonotype has a count of ten or more. The chain joins TRBV7-9 to TRBJ2-5, with D uncertain. Trimming stripped 1 base from V and 8 bases from J, with 5 bases between. Germline values: CDR1 SEHNR, CDR2 FQNEAQ (reference sequence). CDR3 length: 11 amino acids. The chain's CDR3 is CASSLGPTQYF. The DNA for the CDR3 is TGTGCCAGCAGCTTAGGCCCCACCCAGTACTTC.

This clonotype was observed at least ten times. The V call is TRBV7-9, the J call TRBJ2-7; D remains unclear. Germline V lookup: CDR1 SEHNR, CDR2 FQNEAQ (reference sequence). V was trimmed by 3 bases and J by 4 bases, leaving 10 bases between them. The length of the CDR3 is 13 residues. CDR3 loop: CASSFSSSYEQYF. The CDR3 coding sequence is TGTGCCAGCAGCTTCTCCTCCTCATACGAGCAGTACTTC.

This clonotype has at least ten counts. The rearrangement links TRBV28 to TRBJ2-7, with 7 bases matching TRBD2. This CDR3 is 14 amino acids long. In germline, CDR1 is MDHEN, CDR2 SYDVKM. Trimming at V came to 6 bases and at J to 6 bases, leaving 11 bases not matched to a gene. CDR3 in DNA: TGTGCCAGCAGACGGGACTGGACGGGGGGCGAGCAGTACTTC. Its translation is CASRRDWTGGEQYF.

V usage is TRBV20-1 and J usage is TRBJ2-2, with TRBD1 matching 10 bases. The germline gives CDR1 DFQATT, CDR2 SNEGSKA (reference sequence). Unmatched junction bases numbered 10, after V lost 6 bases and J lost 0 bases. This CDR3 spans 17 amino acids. For the CDR3, the DNA is TGCAGTGCCACGATACACGACAGGGGGCCGAACACCGGGGAGCTGTTTTTT. Translated, it gives CSATIHDRGPNTGELFF.

This clonotype was found a few times. The rearrangement uses TRBV2 and TRBJ2-7, with 9 positions matching TRBD2. Trimming at V came to 10 bases and at J to 5 bases, leaving 9 bases not matched to a gene. The germline CDR1 and CDR2 sequences are SNHLY and FYNNEI. This CDR3 is 13 amino acids long. CDR3 amino acids: CATIAGALHEQYF. The CDR3 nucleotides read TGTGCCACCATAGCGGGAGCTTTACACGAGCAGTACTTC.

There are many counts of this clonotype. This rearrangement joins TRBV19 to TRBJ2-7, with D uncertain. Germline CDR1 is LNHDA and CDR2 is SQIVND (reference sequence). The CDR3 is 12 amino acids. The V end was cut by 3 bases, the J end by 3 bases, with 6 bases between. CDR3 region: CASSIPGYEQYF. The CDR3 bases are TGTGCCAGTAGTATTCCCGGCTACGAGCAGTACTTC.

This clonotype was seen ten or more times. The chain is built from TRBV11-2 and TRBJ2-7; D is unclear. The CDR3 contains 14 residues. Per germline, CDR1 SGHAT and CDR2 FQNNGV. The V end was cut by 0 bases, the J end by 4 bases, with 10 bases between. The CDR3 loop is CASSLEVSEYEQYF. The CDR3 bases are TGTGCCAGCAGCTTAGAGGTGTCCGAGTACGAGCAGTACTTC.

In this sample, this clonotype turned up a few times. The chain links TRBV9 to TRBJ2-3; D uncertain. Trimming stripped 2 bases from V and 1 base from J, with 14 bases between. Looked up from germline, CDR1 is SGDLS and CDR2 is YYNGEE. The CDR3 is 16 residues long. The CDR3 nucleotides are TGTGCCAGCAGCGTCCAGGCGTTTACTGGCACAGATACGCAGTATTTT. It is translated as CASSVQAFTGTDTQYF. Filled out from reference TRBV9 and TRBJ2-3, the complete variable domain reads DSGVTQTPKHLITATGQRVTLRCSPRSGDLSVYWYQQSLDQGLQFLIQYYNGEERAKGNILERFSAQQFPDLHSELNLSSLELGDSALYFCASSVQAFTGTDTQYFGPGTRLTVL.

This clonotype was counted at least ten times. The chain links TRBV7-9 to TRBJ1-1, with D maybe TRBD1 (6 bases). Looked up from germline, CDR1 is SEHNR and CDR2 is FQNEAQ (reference sequence). The CDR3 is made up of 11 amino acids. V was cut by 11 bases and J by 8 bases, with 15 bases left in between. Here the CDR3 reads CAGGRGAEAFF. CDR3 coding DNA: TGTGCCGGCGGGCGGGGGGCCGAAGCTTTCTTT.